One and the same sample provided the 10 T cell receptor beta chains below, sequenced in a study of patients and donors after allogeneic stem cell transplantation. TCRdb passed the RT-PCR reads through MiXCR, listing each CDR3 protein once. The table has 900,000 to 1,000,000 distinct CDR3 sequences, roughly 17% seen once. Source material: blood, either unsorted or a sorted T cell fraction (not recorded which). These receptors were taken from a human donor who was either an allogeneic HSCT recipient or a stem cell or donor lymphocyte infusion donor (not recorded which). It is not recorded whose cells these are; they may come from a transplant donor.

The sample holds a few counts of this clonotype. The chain links TRBV29-1 to TRBJ2-1; unclear D gene. The V gene lost 3 bases and the J gene lost 0 bases, with 12 bases spanning the gap. This CDR3 comprises 15 residues. The V gene's germline CDR1 is SQVTM and CDR2 ANQGSEA. CDR3 in DNA: TGCAGCGTTGATCCCCCCCTGAGCTCCTACAATGAGCAGTTCTTC. It translates to CSVDPPLSSYNEQFF.

The V gene is TRBV4-2, the J gene TRBJ2-1; tentatively, D is TRBD1 (6 bases). Deletions cut 4 bases from V and 8 bases from J, with 21 bases between. The CDR3 consists of 16 residues. From germline, CDR1 is LGHNA and CDR2 YNFKEQ. The DNA of the CDR3 is TGTGCCAGCAGCCGTATACCGGGACAACGGGGCCATGAGCAGTTCTTC. Amino acid sequence: CASSRIPGQRGHEQFF.

The table lists this clonotype with a few counts. The junction differs from germline at one of its ends, possibly a read error. The chain combines TRBV7-2 with TRBJ1-2; D not certain. CDR3 size: 16 residues. Germline V lookup: CDR1 SGHTA, CDR2 FQGNSA. The CDR3 is CASSLAATDLPHGYTF. The CDR3 DNA is TGTGCCAGCAGCCTAGCGGCGACCGACTTGCCCCATGGCTACACCTTC.

The CDR3 sequence is CSASDSRGWDEQYF. The DNA for the CDR3 is TGCAGTGCTAGCGACTCCCGGGGGTGGGACGAGCAGTACTTC. The V call is TRBV20-1, the J call TRBJ2-7, with D perhaps TRBD2 (6 bases). Trimming cost V 3 bases and J 5 bases, with 17 bases left between them. The CDR3 totals 14 residues. Germline loops: CDR1 DFQATT, CDR2 SNEGSKA (reference sequence).

This clonotype was counted between two and nine times. The chain recombines TRBV15 with TRBJ2-3; TRBD2 matches at 8 bases. J was trimmed by 1 base and V by 0 bases; bases with no gene match: 12. The CDR3 spans 19 residues. The germline V gene has CDR1 LNHNV and CDR2 YYDKDF (reference sequence). The CDR3 here is CATSRDFRASGHRTDTQYF. CDR3 nucleotide sequence: TGTGCCACCAGCAGAGATTTTCGGGCTAGCGGGCACCGCACAGATACGCAGTATTTT.

This clonotype came up a few times. The V gene is TRBV4-3, the J gene TRBJ2-2, with D unclear. The V end was cut by 4 bases, the J end by 6 bases, with 12 bases between. Germline CDR1 reads LGHNA; CDR2 reads YSLEER. The CDR3 length is 14 residues. Written as DNA, the CDR3 is TGCGCCAGCAGCCCAGGACGCCTACCCGGGGAGCTGTTTTTT. Protein product: CASSPGRLPGELFF.

The J gene is TRBJ2-7, the V gene TRBV28; 7 bases map to TRBD1. Unmatched junction bases numbered 9, after V lost 7 bases and J lost 0 bases. Per the germline V gene, CDR1 is MDHEN and CDR2 is SYDVKM. The CDR3 length is 15 residues. The CDR3 protein is CASKKTGDRSYEQYF. The CDR3 bases are TGTGCCAGCAAAAAAACAGGGGACCGCTCCTACGAGCAGTACTTC. Variable domain in full (rest from reference TRBV28 and TRBJ2-7): DVKVTQSSRYLVKRTGEKVFLECVQDMDHENMFWYRQDPGLGLRLIYFSYDVKMKEKGDIPEGYSVSREKKERFSLILESASTNQTSMYLCASKKTGDRSYEQYFGPGTRLTVT.

The V gene is TRBV7-9, the J gene TRBJ2-1; the match to TRBD2 covers 9 bases. Trimming cost V 4 bases and J 9 bases; bases outside gene matches: 7. The CDR3 spans 14 residues. Germline CDR1 and CDR2: SEHNR and FQNEAQ (reference sequence). The CDR3 coding sequence is TGTGCCAGCAGCTCCGGGACTAGCATCCGTGAGCAGTTCTTC. The encoded protein is CASSSGTSIREQFF.

V gene TRBV11-2 combines with J gene TRBJ2-3; 12 nucleotides match TRBD2. CDR3 size: 17 residues. J was trimmed by 4 bases and V by 0 bases; bases with no gene match: 5. The germline CDR1 and CDR2 sequences are SGHAT and FQNNGV. The chain's CDR3 is CASSLEASGREADTQYF. DNA for the CDR3: TGTGCCAGCAGCTTAGAAGCTAGCGGGAGGGAAGCAGATACGCAGTATTTT.

The chain has TRBV6-1 and TRBJ2-3; 10 nucleotides line up with TRBD1. With 6 bases clipped from V and 7 bases from J, the junction kept 13 bases outside the gene matches. This CDR3 spans 16 amino acids. Germline V gene lookup returns CDR1 MNHNS and CDR2 SASEGT. In nucleotides, the CDR3 is TGTGCCAGCAGCGGGGGGTCGGGACAGGGGATGAATACGCAGTATTTT. Amino acids: CASSGGSGQGMNTQYF.